This TCR beta chain originates from a study of blood T cell repertoires in COVID-19. Study details: The United States, Italy and Spain supplied acute and convalescent COVID-19 samples. PBMCs, B-cell-depleted T cells, or T cells were the source of the cDNA or gDNA that made up the material.

Per the authors' pipeline: It was from reference gene primer amplification that nucleated cell counts were estimated. Using immunoSEQ multiplex PCR, the repertoire was profiled, and TCRdb retains in-frame clones only, with some absent. The DNA was the basis for D and trimming; V, J and clone size are from that table. The table records 300,000 or so clones, about four fifths of them present only once. The V gene's germline CDR1 is MGHRA and CDR2 YSYEKL. The CDR3 has 19 amino acids. V shed 5 bases and J 6 bases; nucleotides not matched to a gene: 22. The chain recombines TRBV4-1 with TRBJ1-5; 7 bases are a match to TRBD1. This TCR came from a woman in her forties or fifties with acute or convalescent COVID-19. The source material was peripheral blood. The DNA for the CDR3 is TGCGCCAGCAGCTCCGGCCGCGGGACAGTTCGAACGTTGGCTCAGCCCCAGCATTTT. This encodes CASSSGRGTVRTLAQPQHF.